This TCR beta chain comes out of a study of CD8+ T cells in alopecia areata. General study findings and limits: Scalp samples also yield sequences of resident alphabeta T cells from normal skin.

Indicated treatment: oral pan-JAK inhibitor, 5-10 mg twice daily. Reverse transcribed after extraction, RNA yielded cDNA as the sequencing template. Here immunoSEQ multiplex PCR was the method, and the copy in TCRdb shows in-frame clones only, minus some. The sample lists about 180,000 clones, about 48% occurring once. V was trimmed by 1 base and J by 6 bases, leaving 11 bases between them. This CDR3 has 14 residues. Per germline, CDR1 SGHRS and CDR2 YFSETQ. On this clone: What it recognizes is unknown.

The sample here was CD8+ T cells sorted from blood, taken at week 24, from a patient treated with tofacitinib. The chain has TRBV5-1 and TRBJ2-1, with D perhaps TRBD1 (5 bases). The source of this sequence is a human donor with alopecia areata. The CDR3 loop is CASSLSRGSNEQFF. CDR3 nucleotide sequence: TGCGCCAGCAGCTTGAGTAGGGGAAGCAATGAGCAGTTCTTC.